One T cell receptor (beta chain) is described in this entry. This specimen belongs to a study of blood T cell repertoires in COVID-19. Study details: Sites in the United States, Italy and Spain provided acute and convalescent COVID-19 samples. Sample material is recorded as cDNA or gDNA derived from T cells, B-cell-depleted T cells, or PBMCs.

V shed 4 bases, J shed 4 bases, and the junction held 4 bases outside the gene matches. The CDR3 contains 14 residues. Per germline, CDR1 KGHSH and CDR2 LQKENI. Methods used by the authors: Amplified reference gene primers provided the basis for estimating nucleated cell counts. TCRdb keeps only in-frame clones here, not all; method: immunoSEQ multiplex PCR. The V and J calls and clone size were taken over from that table, and D and trimming were inferred from the DNA. In the table there are 240,000 or so clones, roughly 82% of which are singletons. Symptom resolution, clearance, or two negative PCRs marked donors in Cohort 3 as recovered.

Sequenced sample: PBMCs or T cells enriched from blood (not recorded which). This sequence was found in a woman between 45 and 65 years old who had recovered from COVID-19. The J gene is TRBJ2-3, the V gene TRBV18; TRBD1 matches 8 bases. CDR3 in amino acids: CASSRNRGADTQYF. The CDR3 DNA is TGTGCCAGCTCACGAAACAGGGGGGCAGATACGCAGTATTTT.